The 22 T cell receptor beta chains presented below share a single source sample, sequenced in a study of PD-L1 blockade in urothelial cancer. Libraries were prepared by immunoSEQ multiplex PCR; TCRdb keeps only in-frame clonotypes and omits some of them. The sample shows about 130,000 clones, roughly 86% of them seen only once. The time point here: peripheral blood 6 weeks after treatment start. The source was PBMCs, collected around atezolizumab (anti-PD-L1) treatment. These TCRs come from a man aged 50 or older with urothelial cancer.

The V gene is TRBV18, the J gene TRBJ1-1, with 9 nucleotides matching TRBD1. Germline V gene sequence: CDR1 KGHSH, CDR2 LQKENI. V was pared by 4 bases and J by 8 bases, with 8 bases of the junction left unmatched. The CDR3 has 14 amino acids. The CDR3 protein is CASSRGTGPEEAFF. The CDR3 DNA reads TGTGCCAGCTCACGGGGGACAGGGCCCGAGGAAGCTTTCTTT.

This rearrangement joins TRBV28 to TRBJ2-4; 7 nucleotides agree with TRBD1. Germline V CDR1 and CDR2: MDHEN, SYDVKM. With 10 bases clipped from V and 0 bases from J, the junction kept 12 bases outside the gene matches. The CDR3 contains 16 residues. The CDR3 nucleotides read TGTGCCACCTCAAGCTGGGACAGTCTAGCCAAAAACATTCAGTACTTC. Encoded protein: CATSSWDSLAKNIQYF.

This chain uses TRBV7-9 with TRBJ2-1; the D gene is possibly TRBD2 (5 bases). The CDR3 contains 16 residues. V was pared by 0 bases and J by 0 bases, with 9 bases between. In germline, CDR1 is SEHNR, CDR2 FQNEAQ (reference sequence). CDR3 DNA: TGTGCCAGCAGCTTAGCAGGGAGTGGCTCCTACAATGAGCAGTTCTTC. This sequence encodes CASSLAGSGSYNEQFF.

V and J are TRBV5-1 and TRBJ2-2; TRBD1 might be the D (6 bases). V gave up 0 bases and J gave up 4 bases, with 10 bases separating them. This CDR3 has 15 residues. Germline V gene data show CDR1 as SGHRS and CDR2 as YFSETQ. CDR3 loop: CASSLGSGATGELFF. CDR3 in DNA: TGCGCCAGCAGCTTGGGGTCAGGGGCCACCGGGGAGCTGTTTTTT.

For the CDR3, the DNA is TGTGCCAGCAGCGGCAGCGGGTTATCTCCCTACAATGAGCAGTTCTTC. Encoded protein: CASSGSGLSPYNEQFF. V usage is TRBV11-2 and J usage is TRBJ2-1; possibly TRBD2 for D (6 bases). The V and J ends lost 5 bases and 2 bases respectively, with 16 bases between them. CDR1 and CDR2 (germline): SGHAT, FQNNGV. The CDR3 is 16 amino acids.

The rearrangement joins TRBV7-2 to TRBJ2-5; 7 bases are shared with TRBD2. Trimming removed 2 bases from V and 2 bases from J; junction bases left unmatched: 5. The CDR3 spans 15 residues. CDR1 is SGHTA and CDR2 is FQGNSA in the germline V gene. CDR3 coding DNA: TGTGCCAGCAGCTTAACGGGACTACTACAAGAGACCCAGTACTTC. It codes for CASSLTGLLQETQYF.

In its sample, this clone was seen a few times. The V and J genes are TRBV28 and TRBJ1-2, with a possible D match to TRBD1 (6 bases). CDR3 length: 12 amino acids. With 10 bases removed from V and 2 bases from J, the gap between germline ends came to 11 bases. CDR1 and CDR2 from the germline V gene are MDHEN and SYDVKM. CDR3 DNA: TGTGCCACGAGGACAGTCAACTATGGCTACACCTTC. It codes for CATRTVNYGYTF.

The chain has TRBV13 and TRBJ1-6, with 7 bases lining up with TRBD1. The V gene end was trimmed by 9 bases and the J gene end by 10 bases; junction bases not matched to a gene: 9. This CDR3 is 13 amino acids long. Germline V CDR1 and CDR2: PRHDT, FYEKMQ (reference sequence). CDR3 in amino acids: CASTTGAWSPLHF. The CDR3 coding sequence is TGTGCCAGTACAACAGGGGCTTGGTCACCCCTCCACTTT.

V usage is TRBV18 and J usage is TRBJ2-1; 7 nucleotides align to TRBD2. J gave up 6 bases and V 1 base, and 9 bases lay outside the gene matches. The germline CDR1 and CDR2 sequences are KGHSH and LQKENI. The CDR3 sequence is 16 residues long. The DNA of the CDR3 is TGTGCCAGCTCACCACAACGAGCGGGGAATTCCAATGAGCAGTTCTTC. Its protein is CASSPQRAGNSNEQFF. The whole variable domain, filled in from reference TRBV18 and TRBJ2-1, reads NAGVMQNPRHLVRRRGQEARLRCSPMKGHSHVYWYRQLPEEGLKFMVYLQKENIIDESGMPKERFSAEFPKEGPSILRIQQVVRGDSAAYFCASSPQRAGNSNEQFFGPGTRLTVL.

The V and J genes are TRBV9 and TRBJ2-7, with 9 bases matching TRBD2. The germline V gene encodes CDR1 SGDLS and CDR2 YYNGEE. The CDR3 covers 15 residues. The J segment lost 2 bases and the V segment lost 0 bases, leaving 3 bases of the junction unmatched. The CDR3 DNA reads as TGTGCCAGCAGCGTAGGGTTAGCGGGGGCCTACGAGCAGTACTTC. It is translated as CASSVGLAGAYEQYF.

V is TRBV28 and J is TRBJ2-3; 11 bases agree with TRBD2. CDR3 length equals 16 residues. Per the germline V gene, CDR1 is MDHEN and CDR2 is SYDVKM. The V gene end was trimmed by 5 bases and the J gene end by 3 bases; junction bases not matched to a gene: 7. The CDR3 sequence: CASSPRLAGKTDTQYF. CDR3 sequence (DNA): TGTGCCAGCAGTCCCAGACTAGCGGGAAAAACAGATACGCAGTATTTT.

The chain's CDR3 is CASSLQYQETQYF. The CDR3 nucleotides read TGCGCCAGCAGCTTACAGTACCAAGAGACCCAGTACTTC. The rearrangement uses TRBV4-1 and TRBJ2-5; D is unresolved. V gave up 5 bases and J gave up 0 bases, with 7 bases separating them. This CDR3 has 13 amino acids. Germline lookup yields CDR1 MGHRA and CDR2 YSYEKL.

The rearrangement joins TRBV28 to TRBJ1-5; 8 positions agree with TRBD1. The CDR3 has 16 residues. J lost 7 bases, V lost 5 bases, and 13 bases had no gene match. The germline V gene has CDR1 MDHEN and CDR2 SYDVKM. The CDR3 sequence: CASSTRTGSIRQPQHF. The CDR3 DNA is TGTGCCAGCAGTACCCGGACAGGGTCAATCAGGCAGCCCCAGCATTTT.

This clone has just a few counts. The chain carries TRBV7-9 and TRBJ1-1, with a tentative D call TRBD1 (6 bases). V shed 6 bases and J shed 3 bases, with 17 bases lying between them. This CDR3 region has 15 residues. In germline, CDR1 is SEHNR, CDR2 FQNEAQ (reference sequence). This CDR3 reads CASSPAGALYTEAFF. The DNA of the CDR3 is TGTGCCAGCAGTCCAGCAGGGGCACTATACACTGAAGCTTTCTTT.

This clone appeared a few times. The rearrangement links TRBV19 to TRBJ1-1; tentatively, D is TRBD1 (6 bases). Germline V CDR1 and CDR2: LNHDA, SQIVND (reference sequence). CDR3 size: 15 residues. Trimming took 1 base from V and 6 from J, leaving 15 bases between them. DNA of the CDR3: TGTGCCAGTAGTATAGCCCTCGGGGGGGCGGCTGAAGCTTTCTTT. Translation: CASSIALGGAAEAFF.

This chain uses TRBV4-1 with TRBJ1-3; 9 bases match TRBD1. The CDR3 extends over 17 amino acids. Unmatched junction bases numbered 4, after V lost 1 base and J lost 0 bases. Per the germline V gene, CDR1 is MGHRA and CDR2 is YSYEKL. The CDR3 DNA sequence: TGCGCCAGCAGCCAAGCCGGGACAGGGATCTCTGGAAACACCATATATTTT. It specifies CASSQAGTGISGNTIYF.

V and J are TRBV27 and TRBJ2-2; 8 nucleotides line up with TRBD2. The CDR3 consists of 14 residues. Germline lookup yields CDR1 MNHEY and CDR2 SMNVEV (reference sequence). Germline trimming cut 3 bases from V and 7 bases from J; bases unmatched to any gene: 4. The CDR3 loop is CASSLTSASGELFF. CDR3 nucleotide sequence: TGTGCCAGCAGTTTGACTAGCGCAAGCGGGGAGCTGTTTTTT.

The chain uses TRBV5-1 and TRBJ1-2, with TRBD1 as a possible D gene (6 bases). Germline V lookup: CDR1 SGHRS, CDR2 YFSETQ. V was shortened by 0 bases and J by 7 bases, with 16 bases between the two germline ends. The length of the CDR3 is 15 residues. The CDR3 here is CASSLELPGEGGYTF. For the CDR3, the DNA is TGCGCCAGCAGCTTGGAACTCCCAGGGGAGGGTGGCTACACCTTC. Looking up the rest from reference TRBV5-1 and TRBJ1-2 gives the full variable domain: KAGVTQTPRYLIKTRGQQVTLSCSPISGHRSVSWYQQTPGQGLQFLFEYFSETQRNKGNFPGRFSGRQFSNSRSEMNVSTLELGDSALYLCASSLELPGEGGYTFGSGTRLTVV.

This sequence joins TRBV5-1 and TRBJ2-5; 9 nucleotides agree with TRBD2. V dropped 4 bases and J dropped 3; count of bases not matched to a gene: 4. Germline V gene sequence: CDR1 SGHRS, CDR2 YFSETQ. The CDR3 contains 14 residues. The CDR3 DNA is TGCGCCAGCAGCCGGGGGACTAGCAAAGAGACCCAGTACTTC. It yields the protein CASSRGTSKETQYF.

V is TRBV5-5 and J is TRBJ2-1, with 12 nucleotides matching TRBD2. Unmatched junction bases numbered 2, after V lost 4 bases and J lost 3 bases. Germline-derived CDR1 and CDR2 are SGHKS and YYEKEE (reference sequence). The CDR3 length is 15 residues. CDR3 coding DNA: TGTGCCAGCAGCCGACTAGCGGGAGTCTACAATGAGCAGTTCTTC. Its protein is CASSRLAGVYNEQFF.

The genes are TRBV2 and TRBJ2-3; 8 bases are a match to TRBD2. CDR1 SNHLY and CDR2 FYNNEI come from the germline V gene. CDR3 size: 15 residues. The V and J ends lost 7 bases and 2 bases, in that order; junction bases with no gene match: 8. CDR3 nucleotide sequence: TGTGCCAGCACCCTCACTAGCGGATACACAGATACGCAGTATTTT. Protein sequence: CASTLTSGYTDTQYF.

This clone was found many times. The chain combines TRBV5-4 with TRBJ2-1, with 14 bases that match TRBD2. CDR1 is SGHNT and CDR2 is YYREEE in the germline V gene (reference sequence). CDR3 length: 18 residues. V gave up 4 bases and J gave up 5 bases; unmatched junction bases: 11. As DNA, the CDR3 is TGTGCCAGCAGCGGTGGGGGGACTAGCGGGAGTGCTCACAATGAGCAGTTCTTC. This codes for CASSGGGTSGSAHNEQFF.